What follows are 29 T cell receptor beta chains derived from one specimen sequenced in a study of T cells in Graves' hyperthyroidism and ophthalmopathy. RNA transcripts served as the template for amplifying TCR beta CDR3 regions. Using the HTBI primer set, a first-round RT-PCR was run on the TCR CDR3. MiXCR, applied by TCRdb to the multiplex PCR reads, yields one record per CDR3 protein. The sample lists roughly 150,000 distinct CDR3 sequences; just under 9.5% were seen once. Input material: blood. Receptors were obtained from a woman younger than 30 with Graves' hyperthyroidism that later progressed to Graves' ophthalmopathy.

This clonotype showed up many times. The chain is built from TRBV11-2 and TRBJ2-1; 13 bases match TRBD2. The germline V gene has CDR1 SGHAT and CDR2 FQNNGV. The trim removed 4 bases at V and 5 bases at J, leaving 8 bases unmatched. CDR3 length equals 17 residues. The CDR3 loop reads CASSSWTSGRVDNEQFF. CDR3 DNA sequence: TGTGCCAGCAGCTCATGGACTAGCGGGAGAGTCGACAATGAGCAGTTCTTC.

This clonotype was seen repeatedly, ten times or more. The chain combines TRBV28 with TRBJ2-2; 9 nucleotides agree with TRBD1. CDR1 and CDR2 (germline): MDHEN, SYDVKM. This CDR3 is built from 16 residues. With 4 bases clipped from V and 7 bases from J, the junction kept 10 bases outside the gene matches. CDR3 nucleotides: TGTGCCAGCAGTTCCCGGGGACAGGGTCGGCACGGGGAGCTGTTTTTT. This sequence encodes CASSSRGQGRHGELFF. The full variable domain, with the rest looked up from reference TRBV28 and TRBJ2-2, is DVKVTQSSRYLVKRTGEKVFLECVQDMDHENMFWYRQDPGLGLRLIYFSYDVKMKEKGDIPEGYSVSREKKERFSLILESASTNQTSMYLCASSSRGQGRHGELFFGEGSRLTVL.

This clonotype has just a few counts. The V and J genes are TRBV7-9 and TRBJ2-7, with D maybe TRBD1 (6 bases). This CDR3 region has 15 residues. V was clipped by 1 base and J by 4 bases, with 14 bases between them. The germline V gene has CDR1 SEHNR and CDR2 FQNEAQ (reference sequence). CDR3 in amino acids: CASSLGEGEGYEQYF. The CDR3 nucleotides read TGTGCCAGCAGCTTAGGAGAGGGGGAAGGATACGAGCAGTACTTC.

This clonotype was observed at least ten times. The rearrangement links TRBV2 to TRBJ2-3; 9 bases agree with TRBD2. V was pared by 0 bases and J by 2 bases, with 3 bases of the junction left unmatched. This CDR3 spans 16 amino acids. Germline V gene sequence: CDR1 SNHLY, CDR2 FYNNEI. The CDR3, as DNA: TGTGCCAGCAGTGAAGCAGCGGGGGGTGCCACAGATACGCAGTATTTT. It codes for CASSEAAGGATDTQYF.

A word on this clonotype: A single base separates this from a much larger clone, so it may be a read error. This chain joins TRBV4-2 and TRBJ2-7; 9 bases are shared with TRBD1. Per the germline V gene, CDR1 is LGHNA and CDR2 is YNFKEQ. The CDR3 runs to 15 residues. The chain's CDR3 is CASSQPGQGSYKQYF. The CDR3 DNA reads TGTGCCAGCAGCCAACCGGGACAGGGATCCTACAAGCAGTACTTC.

This clonotype showed up many times. The chain has TRBV12-3 or TRBV12-4 and TRBJ2-5; D may be TRBD1 (6 bases). This CDR3 has 14 amino acids. V lost 5 bases and J 5 bases, leaving 15 bases between the germline ends. CDR3 sequence (DNA): TGTGCCAGCAGTCTCCGACAGGTTGGGGAGACCCAGTACTTC. Its translation is CASSLRQVGETQYF.

This clonotype came up a few times. J is TRBJ1-1 and V is TRBV6-6; possible D gene TRBD1, 6 bases. Germline V CDR1 and CDR2: MNHNY, SVGAGI (reference sequence). V shed 0 bases and J shed 5 bases, with 13 bases lying between them. CDR3 size: 15 residues. The CDR3 bases are TGTGCCAGCAGTTACTCTCCCGACAGGAGTACTGAAGCTTTCTTT. As protein: CASSYSPDRSTEAFF.

This clonotype came up many times. The J gene is TRBJ2-7, the V gene TRBV28; D is uncertain. CDR1 and CDR2 (germline): MDHEN, SYDVKM. The CDR3 extends over 12 amino acids. V was shortened by 5 bases and J by 6 bases, with 11 bases between the two germline ends. CDR3 nucleotide sequence: TGTGCCAGCAGTCCTCTGAATCTCGAGCAGTACTTC. Its translation is CASSPLNLEQYF.

Notes on this clonotype: Just one base apart from a much larger clone, this may be a read error. This sequence joins TRBV7-2 and TRBJ2-7; D call uncertain. The CDR3 extends over 13 amino acids. CDR1 and CDR2 from the germline V gene are SGHTA and FQGNSA. In DNA form, the CDR3 reads TGTGCCAGCAACTTAGATGGGGTAAAGGAGCAGTACTTC. Its translation: CASNLDGVKEQYF.

This clonotype appeared many times. V is TRBV4-1 and J is TRBJ1-6; D is unclear. Trimming left V 1 base short and J 7 bases short, with 17 bases between. CDR1 is MGHRA, CDR2 YSYEKL, per germline. CDR3 length: 17 residues. The CDR3 sequence: CASSQGISDNANSPLHF. DNA of the CDR3: TGCGCCAGCAGCCAAGGTATATCTGACAACGCAAATTCACCCCTCCACTTT.

This clonotype was seen repeatedly, ten times or more. This rearrangement joins TRBV2 to TRBJ1-4; 8 bases are shared with TRBD1. Trimming at V came to 5 bases and at J to 3 bases, leaving 5 bases not matched to a gene. Germline-derived CDR1 and CDR2 are SNHLY and FYNNEI. This CDR3 has 15 residues. The CDR3 nucleotides are TGTGCCAGCAGTCGTATACAGGGGGCTAATGAAAAACTGTTTTTT. This encodes CASSRIQGANEKLFF. The complete variable domain, with remaining parts taken from reference TRBV2 and TRBJ1-4, reads EPEVTQTPSHQVTQMGQEVILRCVPISNHLYFYWYRQILGQKVEFLVSFYNNEISEKSEIFDDQFSVERPDGSNFTLKIRSTKLEDSAMYFCASSRIQGANEKLFFGSGTQLSVL.

The rearrangement joins TRBV7-3 to TRBJ2-7; D possibly matches TRBD1 or TRBD2 (6 bases each). CDR3 length equals 15 residues. The V and J ends lost 5 bases and 5 bases respectively, with 19 bases between them. Germline-derived CDR1 and CDR2 are SGHTA and FQGTGA. CDR3 DNA sequence: TGTGCCAGCAGCCGAGGGGGGACCGGAGGCCACGAGCAGTACTTC. Amino acid sequence: CASSRGGTGGHEQYF.

The chain has TRBV15 and TRBJ2-3, with no clear D. This CDR3 contains 12 residues. With 6 bases removed from V and 2 bases from J, the gap between germline ends came to 6 bases. Germline V gives CDR1 LNHNV, CDR2 YYDKDF (reference sequence). The CDR3 reads CATRLHTDTQYF. The CDR3 DNA sequence: TGTGCCACCAGACTACACACAGATACGCAGTATTTT. Based on the CDR3 plus reference TRBV15 and TRBJ2-3, the full variable domain is DAMVIQNPRYQVTQFGKPVTLSCSQTLNHNVMYWYQQKSSQAPKLLFHYYDKDFNNEADTPDNFQSRRPNTSFCFLDIRSPGLGDTAMYLCATRLHTDTQYFGPGTRLTVL.

This clonotype showed up just a few times. This chain connects TRBV6-6 to TRBJ1-3; 9 nucleotides line up with TRBD1. Germline trimming cut 0 bases from V and 1 base from J; bases unmatched to any gene: 7. Germline loops: CDR1 MNHNY, CDR2 SVGAGI (reference sequence). CDR3 length: 18 residues. The CDR3 is CASSYSPPTGGSGNTIYF. CDR3 sequence (DNA): TGTGCCAGCAGTTACTCGCCGCCGACAGGGGGTTCTGGAAACACCATATATTTT.

In its sample, this clonotype was seen a few times. The chain uses TRBV19 and TRBJ2-2; 11 nucleotides match TRBD1. Germline V gene data show CDR1 as LNHDA and CDR2 as SQIVND (reference sequence). This CDR3 is built from 14 residues. The junction had 5 bases not matched to a gene; V was cut back by 8 bases and J by 6 bases. This CDR3 reads CASCPGQGAGELFF. In nucleotides, the CDR3 is TGTGCCAGTTGTCCGGGACAGGGGGCCGGGGAGCTGTTTTTT.

This clonotype was seen a few times. The chain employs TRBV4-2 and TRBJ1-2; maybe TRBD1 (5 bases). This CDR3 comprises 16 residues. Germline CDR1 is LGHNA and CDR2 is YNFKEQ. With 4 bases removed from V and 4 bases from J, the gap between germline ends came to 19 bases. CDR3 loop: CASSPMGLSRSYGYTF. The CDR3 DNA reads as TGTGCCAGCAGCCCCATGGGACTTTCCCGCAGCTATGGCTACACCTTC.

This clonotype showed up many times. The CDR3 region is CASSADGNTEAFF. CDR3 nucleotide sequence: TGTGCCAGCAGCGCCGACGGGAACACTGAAGCTTTCTTT. This chain connects TRBV27 to TRBJ1-1; D ambiguous. This CDR3 has 13 amino acids. Germline loops: CDR1 MNHEY, CDR2 SMNVEV (reference sequence). The V end lost 6 bases, the J end lost 1 base, and 9 bases lay between the germline ends.

This clonotype came up many times. V usage is TRBV12-3 or TRBV12-4 and J usage is TRBJ2-1; TRBD2 aligns across 12 bases. CDR3 length equals 22 residues. The ends lost 2 bases at V and 2 bases at J; junction bases unmatched: 19. Here the CDR3 reads CASSLNYPFLAGGRTTYNEQFF. CDR3 nucleotides: TGTGCCAGCAGTTTAAACTACCCGTTTCTAGCGGGGGGGCGGACAACCTACAATGAGCAGTTCTTC.

This clonotype has a handful of counts. This chain links TRBV7-3 with TRBJ2-1; 11 nucleotides match TRBD2. CDR3 size: 14 residues. V lost 8 bases to trimming and J lost 7 bases; unmatched junction nucleotides: 7. CDR1 and CDR2 (germline): SGHTA, FQGTGA. The CDR3 spells CASGGASGRNEQFF. Here the CDR3 DNA reads TGTGCCAGCGGCGGGGCTAGCGGGAGGAATGAGCAGTTCTTC.

This clonotype was observed at least ten times. The V and J genes are TRBV7-7 and TRBJ2-2, with 13 positions matching TRBD2. V dropped 10 bases and J dropped 0; count of bases not matched to a gene: 5. Per germline, CDR1 SSHAT and CDR2 FNYEAQ (reference sequence). There are 16 residues in the CDR3. CDR3 in amino acids: CATRGLAGTNTGELFF. The CDR3 DNA is TGTGCCACCCGGGGACTAGCGGGGACGAACACCGGGGAGCTGTTTTTT.

The chain combines TRBV6-1 with TRBJ1-4; D is perhaps TRBD1 (6 bases). CDR3 length: 13 residues. The germline gives CDR1 MNHNS, CDR2 SASEGT. V gave up 7 bases and J gave up 8 bases, with 14 bases separating them. CDR3 DNA: TGTGCCAGCACTAAACAGGGTTGGGAAAAACTGTTTTTT. Residues: CASTKQGWEKLFF.

This clonotype was detected ten times or more. This chain links TRBV12-3 or TRBV12-4 with TRBJ2-3; D perhaps matches TRBD2 (7 bases). V was trimmed by 6 bases and J by 3 bases, leaving 22 bases between them. This CDR3 contains 17 residues. The CDR3 DNA is TGTGCCAGCAGGGTTGCGGCGGGGGCAGGTCTTACAGATACGCAGTATTTT. Translated: CASRVAAGAGLTDTQYF.

In this sample, this clonotype turned up many times. This rearrangement joins TRBV30 to TRBJ1-1; 7 bases match TRBD1. The CDR3 covers 15 residues. J was trimmed by 3 bases and V by 5 bases; bases with no gene match: 12. Germline values: CDR1 GTSNPN, CDR2 SVGIG (reference sequence). The CDR3 nucleotides read TGTGCCTGGTGGGATCCGGGACAGCTGGACACTGAAGCTTTCTTT. The encoded protein is CAWWDPGQLDTEAFF.

This clonotype was seen many times. This chain links TRBV6-1 with TRBJ2-7; the D is unclear. Trimming took off 5 bases at V and 7 bases at J, with 18 bases between the two ends. CDR1 and CDR2 (germline): MNHNS, SASEGT. This CDR3 contains 14 residues. This CDR3 is CASSPPPQPKEQYF. DNA for the CDR3: TGTGCCAGCAGTCCACCCCCGCAGCCTAAGGAGCAGTACTTC.

This clonotype was detected many times. The chain uses TRBV3-1 and TRBJ1-2, with D possibly TRBD1 on 6 matching bases. Trimming removed 1 base at V and 4 bases at J, with 13 bases between. The CDR3 totals 15 residues. CDR1 and CDR2 (germline): LGHDT, YNNKEL (reference sequence). The CDR3 loop is CASSQVYETGYGYTF. The CDR3 nucleotides read TGTGCCAGCAGCCAAGTCTATGAGACAGGCTATGGCTACACCTTC.

This clonotype was seen many times. The genes are TRBV28 and TRBJ2-5; 10 bases align to TRBD2. Germline V lookup: CDR1 MDHEN, CDR2 SYDVKM. CDR3 size: 15 residues. The J segment lost 2 bases and the V segment lost 3 bases, leaving 3 bases of the junction unmatched. The CDR3 DNA reads TGTGCCAGCAGTTTGGGACTAGCGAAACAAGAGACCCAGTACTTC. Translation gives CASSLGLAKQETQYF.

This rearrangement joins TRBV18 to TRBJ2-6; a possible D gene is TRBD1 (6 bases). Germline V gives CDR1 KGHSH, CDR2 LQKENI. This CDR3 contains 17 residues. V was shortened by 2 bases and J by 0 bases, with 11 bases between the two germline ends. The CDR3 loop is CASSPWGRTSGANVLTF. The CDR3 DNA is TGTGCCAGCTCACCATGGGGGCGGACCTCTGGGGCCAACGTCCTGACTTTC.

This clonotype was counted between two and nine times. The chain joins TRBV9 to TRBJ2-1; D tentatively reads TRBD1 or TRBD2 (6 bases each). The CDR3 extends over 15 amino acids. Germline lookup yields CDR1 SGDLS and CDR2 YYNGEE. The V gene lost 3 bases and the J gene lost 2 bases, with 12 bases spanning the gap. The CDR3 loop reads CASSEVGGPYNEQFF. CDR3 nucleotide sequence: TGTGCCAGCAGCGAGGTCGGGGGCCCCTACAATGAGCAGTTCTTC.

This clonotype was seen repeatedly, ten times or more. The CDR3 sequence: CASSQDRGRGEKLFF. The CDR3 DNA reads as TGTGCCAGCAGCCAAGACAGGGGGCGAGGTGAAAAACTGTTTTTT. This chain links TRBV9 with TRBJ1-4; 10 bases fit TRBD1. The germline V gene has CDR1 SGDLS and CDR2 YYNGEE. CDR3 size: 15 residues. The ends lost 4 bases at V and 7 bases at J; junction bases unmatched: 7.